Listed below are T cell receptor beta chains from one sample, sequenced in a study of cytomegalovirus exposure and HLA in healthy donors. TCRdb keeps only in-frame clones here, not all; method: immunoSEQ multiplex PCR. The repertoire holds some 110,000 clones, with over 60% as singletons. The specimen sequenced was PBMCs. Every receptor here comes from a woman aged 18 to 35 in good health and CMV-seropositive. Both conserved end residues are part of each CDR3. The D gene is left open where the match is weak. Clone size is not always given. Where it is, it says once, few, many or a class for expanded clones.

J gene | clone size | V gene | D gene | CDR3 DNA | CDR3 protein
TRBJ2-2 | NA | TRBV4-2 | NA | TGTGCCAGCAGCCAAGCTGCGGGAAGGACCGGGGAGCTGTTTTTT | CASSQAAGRTGELFF
TRBJ2-1 | once | TRBV15 | NA | TGTGCCACCAGCAGACGGGATGCGGGGAATGAGCAGTTCTTC | CATSRRDAGNEQFF
TRBJ2-2 | NA | TRBV13 | TRBD2 | TGTGCCAGCAGCTCGGGACTAGCGGGACTGAGCGGGGAGCTGTTTTTT | CASSSGLAGLSGELFF
TRBJ1-1 | NA | TRBV25-1 | TRBD1 | TGCGCCAGCAGTGAGACAGGGGAGTCCACTGAAGCTTTCTTT | CASSETGESTEAFF
TRBJ1-2 | NA | TRBV28 | TRBD1 | TGTGCCAGCATCCAACAGGGGGACTATGGCTACACCTTC | CASIQQGDYGYTF
TRBJ1-5 | NA | TRBV6-1 | NA | TGTGCCAGCAGTGTACAGAGCAATCAGCCCCAGCATTTT | CASSVQSNQPQHF
TRBJ2-5 | NA | TRBV21-1 | NA | TGTGCCACCAACTTCCGGGGGACGGAGACCCAGTACTTC | CATNFRGTETQYF
TRBJ1-3 | few | TRBV9 | NA | TGTGCCAGCAGCGTAGGGCATCTCCAAACTGGAAACACCATATATTTT | CASSVGHLQTGNTIYF
TRBJ1-1 | NA | TRBV18 | TRBD1 | TGTGCCAGCTCAGGACAGCCAGGGGGGATGAGTGAAGCTTTCTTT | CASSGQPGGMSEAFF
TRBJ2-7 | NA | TRBV7-7 | NA | TGTGCTAGCAGCCCGGGCAGGGGCCCTTCCTACGAGCAGTACTTC | CASSPGRGPSYEQYF
TRBJ2-7 | NA | TRBV20-1 | NA | TGCAGTGCGTCAGGGAGGGAGCAGTACTTC | CSASGREQYF
TRBJ2-6 | few | TRBV19 | TRBD1 | TGTGCCAGTAGCCCCGGGACAGGGGTAGCTGGGGCCAACGTCCTGACTTTC | CASSPGTGVAGANVLTF
TRBJ2-7 | NA | TRBV5-4 | NA | TGTGCCAGCAGCTTGGACTTTACCTACGAGCAGTACTTC | CASSLDFTYEQYF
TRBJ2-5 | NA | TRBV18 | TRBD2 | TGTGCCAGCTCACTCGATAGCGGGAGGGCCCGGGAGACCCAGTACTTC | CASSLDSGRARETQYF
TRBJ2-7 | NA | TRBV28 | NA | TGTGCCAGCAGTTTATTCCGTTCTCTCTACGAGCAGTACTTC | CASSLFRSLYEQYF
TRBJ1-1 | NA | TRBV9 | NA | TGTGCCAGCAGCGTAGCTACGGGAGGTTCCACTGAAGCTTTCTTT | CASSVATGGSTEAFF
TRBJ2-1 | NA | TRBV6-5 | NA | TGTGCCAGCACCAAGATCGGGGGCTACAATGAGCAGTTCTTC | CASTKIGGYNEQFF
TRBJ2-1 | NA | TRBV7-8 | TRBD1 | TGTGCCAGCAGCTTAAGACAGGGGGCCTACAATGAGCAGTTCTTC | CASSLRQGAYNEQFF
TRBJ1-3 | NA | TRBV5-6 | NA | TGTGCCAGCAGCTTGCGGGGGACTGGAAACACCATATATTTT | CASSLRGTGNTIYF
TRBJ2-7 | NA | TRBV27 | NA | TGTGCCAGCAGTTTAGCCAGAAACTCCTACGAGCAGTACTTC | CASSLARNSYEQYF
TRBJ1-2 | NA | TRBV28 | TRBD1 | TGTGCCAGCAGTTGGGACAGTTTATATGGCTACACCTTC | CASSWDSLYGYTF
TRBJ2-7 | NA | TRBV28 | TRBD1 | TGTGCCAGCAGTCCCTTGACAGGGGCCTACGAGCAGTACTTC | CASSPLTGAYEQYF